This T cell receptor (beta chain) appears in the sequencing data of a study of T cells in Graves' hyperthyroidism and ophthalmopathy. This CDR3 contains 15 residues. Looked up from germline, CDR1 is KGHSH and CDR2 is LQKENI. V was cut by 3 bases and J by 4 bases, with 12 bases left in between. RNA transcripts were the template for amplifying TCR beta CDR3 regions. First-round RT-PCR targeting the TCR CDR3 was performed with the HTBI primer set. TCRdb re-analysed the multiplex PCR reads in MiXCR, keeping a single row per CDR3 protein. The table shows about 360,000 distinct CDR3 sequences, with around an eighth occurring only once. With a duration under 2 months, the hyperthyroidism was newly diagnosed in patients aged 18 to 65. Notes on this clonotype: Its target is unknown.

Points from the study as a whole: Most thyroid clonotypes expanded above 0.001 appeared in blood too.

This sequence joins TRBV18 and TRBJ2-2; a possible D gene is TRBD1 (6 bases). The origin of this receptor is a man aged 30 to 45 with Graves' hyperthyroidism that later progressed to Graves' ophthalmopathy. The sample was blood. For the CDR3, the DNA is TGTGCCAGCTCACCCTCACTGACAGGCACCGGGGAGCTGTTTTTT. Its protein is CASSPSLTGTGELFF.